A selection of T cell receptor beta chains follows, all from one sample in a study of blood T cell repertoires in COVID-19. Assay: immunoSEQ multiplex PCR; the TCRdb copy retains only in-frame clones and omits some. The profile shows 100,000 to 110,000 clones, 80% of them singletons. The specimen was peripheral blood. The origin of the receptors is a woman in her seventies with acute or convalescent COVID-19. Both conserved end residues are part of each CDR3. Each record gives: clone size, J gene, D gene, V gene, CDR3 protein, CDR3 DNA. D genes are given only for firm matches. Where a row states a size, it is once, few, many or the class of an expanded clone; other rows omit it.

clone size: .
J gene: TRBJ2-2
D gene: TRBD1
V gene: TRBV3-1/TRBV3-2
CDR3 protein: CASSYGQAHGELFF
CDR3 DNA: TGTGCCAGCAGTTACGGACAGGCGCACGGGGAGCTGTTTTTT

clone size: many
J gene: TRBJ2-2
D gene: .
V gene: TRBV19
CDR3 protein: CASSKQGPGELFF
CDR3 DNA: TGTGCCAGTAGTAAACAGGGCCCCGGGGAGCTGTTTTTT

clone size: .
J gene: TRBJ2-7
D gene: .
V gene: TRBV5-4
CDR3 protein: CASSLEATGSEQYF
CDR3 DNA: TGTGCCAGCAGCTTGGAGGCGACAGGTAGCGAGCAGTACTTC

clone size: once
J gene: TRBJ2-3
D gene: .
V gene: TRBV29-1
CDR3 protein: CSVGGQARTDTQYF
CDR3 DNA: TGCAGCGTTGGGGGCCAGGCTCGCACAGATACGCAGTATTTT

clone size: .
J gene: TRBJ1-4
D gene: TRBD1
V gene: TRBV6-6
CDR3 protein: CASSRRQGNEKLFF
CDR3 DNA: TGTGCCAGCAGCCGCCGACAGGGTAATGAAAAACTGTTTTTT

clone size: few
J gene: TRBJ2-7
D gene: TRBD2
V gene: TRBV19
CDR3 protein: CASSTTSGDYEQYF
CDR3 DNA: TGTGCCAGTAGTACGACTAGCGGGGACTACGAGCAGTACTTC

clone size: .
J gene: TRBJ1-2
D gene: .
V gene: TRBV28
CDR3 protein: CASGVSSNYGYTF
CDR3 DNA: TGTGCCAGCGGAGTAAGTTCTAACTATGGCTACACCTTC

clone size: .
J gene: TRBJ1-4
D gene: .
V gene: TRBV4-2
CDR3 protein: CASSQDTQGSQKLFF
CDR3 DNA: TGTGCCAGCAGCCAAGATACCCAGGGTAGCCAAAAACTGTTTTTT

clone size: few
J gene: TRBJ2-1
D gene: TRBD2
V gene: TRBV6-6
CDR3 protein: CASSRGGNEQFF
CDR3 DNA: TGTGCCAGCAGCCGGGGGGGCAATGAGCAGTTCTTC

clone size: few
J gene: TRBJ1-1
D gene: TRBD1
V gene: TRBV6-5
CDR3 protein: CASRPSGTGPAFF
CDR3 DNA: TGTGCCAGCAGGCCCTCGGGGACAGGGCCAGCTTTCTTT

clone size: .
J gene: TRBJ1-5
D gene: .
V gene: TRBV6-1
CDR3 protein: CASSEIQGSYQPQHF
CDR3 DNA: TGTGCCAGCAGTGAAATCCAGGGGTCTTATCAGCCCCAGCATTTT

clone size: .
J gene: TRBJ1-2
D gene: .
V gene: TRBV3-1/TRBV3-2
CDR3 protein: CASSQVAGSYGYTF
CDR3 DNA: TGTGCCAGCAGCCAAGTTGCAGGGTCGTATGGCTACACCTTC

clone size: .
J gene: TRBJ1-2
D gene: .
V gene: TRBV3-1/TRBV3-2
CDR3 protein: CASSQGTFYGANYGYTF
CDR3 DNA: TGTGCCAGCAGCCAAGGGACCTTTTATGGGGCGAACTATGGCTACACCTTC

clone size: few
J gene: TRBJ1-1
D gene: .
V gene: TRBV3-1/TRBV3-2
CDR3 protein: CASSPSGQNTEAFF
CDR3 DNA: TGTGCCAGCAGCCCATCGGGACAGAACACTGAAGCTTTCTTT

clone size: .
J gene: TRBJ1-1
D gene: .
V gene: TRBV19
CDR3 protein: CASSITRAGMNTEAFF
CDR3 DNA: TGTGCCAGTAGCATAACCCGAGCGGGAATGAACACTGAAGCTTTCTTT

clone size: once
J gene: TRBJ1-4
D gene: .
V gene: TRBV25-1
CDR3 protein: CASSQGREKLFF
CDR3 DNA: TGTGCCAGCTCCCAGGGAAGAGAAAAACTGTTTTTT

clone size: .
J gene: TRBJ2-7
D gene: .
V gene: TRBV2
CDR3 protein: CASSLLRYEQYF
CDR3 DNA: TGTGCCAGCAGTTTACTCCGTTACGAGCAGTACTTC

clone size: .
J gene: TRBJ2-3
D gene: .
V gene: TRBV4-3
CDR3 protein: CASSLSSGTTDTQYF
CDR3 DNA: TGCGCCAGCAGCCTTTCTTCAGGAACCACAGATACGCAGTATTTT

clone size: .
J gene: TRBJ1-1
D gene: .
V gene: TRBV5-4
CDR3 protein: CASSVKRELWTEAFF
CDR3 DNA: TGTGCCAGCAGTGTAAAAAGGGAGCTCTGGACTGAAGCTTTCTTT

clone size: .
J gene: TRBJ1-3
D gene: TRBD1
V gene: TRBV4-3
CDR3 protein: CASSQDDRVGNTIYF
CDR3 DNA: TGCGCCAGCAGCCAAGATGACAGGGTAGGAAACACCATATATTTT

clone size: .
J gene: TRBJ1-5
D gene: TRBD1
V gene: TRBV18
CDR3 protein: CASSHRDRGSNQPQHF
CDR3 DNA: TGTGCCAGCTCACACCGGGACAGGGGGAGCAATCAGCCCCAGCATTTT

clone size: .
J gene: TRBJ2-3
D gene: .
V gene: TRBV11-1
CDR3 protein: CASSPQISTDTQYF
CDR3 DNA: TGTGCCAGCAGCCCACAGATAAGCACAGATACGCAGTATTTT

clone size: many
J gene: TRBJ1-2
D gene: .
V gene: TRBV29-1
CDR3 protein: CSVEGTGGYTF
CDR3 DNA: TGCAGCGTTGAAGGTACGGGGGGCTACACCTTC

clone size: .
J gene: TRBJ1-5
D gene: TRBD1
V gene: TRBV7-6
CDR3 protein: CASSVTGGPGQPQHF
CDR3 DNA: TGTGCCAGCAGCGTCACAGGGGGTCCGGGGCAGCCCCAGCATTTT

clone size: .
J gene: TRBJ1-1
D gene: TRBD1
V gene: TRBV5-1
CDR3 protein: CASSPGDRANTEAFF
CDR3 DNA: TGCGCCAGCAGCCCGGGGGACAGGGCGAACACTGAAGCTTTCTTT

clone size: few
J gene: TRBJ1-5
D gene: .
V gene: TRBV9
CDR3 protein: CASSDRVGNQPQHF
CDR3 DNA: TGTGCCAGCAGCGACAGGGTTGGCAATCAGCCCCAGCATTTT

clone size: .
J gene: TRBJ1-4
D gene: TRBD1
V gene: TRBV28
CDR3 protein: CASSLTQGGGNEKLFF
CDR3 DNA: TGTGCCAGCAGTTTAACGCAGGGGGGTGGTAATGAAAAACTGTTTTTT

clone size: .
J gene: TRBJ1-1
D gene: .
V gene: TRBV10-3
CDR3 protein: CASRWETEAFF
CDR3 DNA: TGTGCCAGTCGGTGGGAGACTGAAGCTTTCTTT

clone size: .
J gene: TRBJ2-3
D gene: .
V gene: TRBV5-1
CDR3 protein: CASSPRGPDTQYF
CDR3 DNA: TGCGCCAGCAGCCCGCGGGGCCCAGATACGCAGTATTTT

clone size: .
J gene: TRBJ2-3
D gene: .
V gene: TRBV5-1
CDR3 protein: CASSFLTRSTDTQYF
CDR3 DNA: TGCGCCAGCAGCTTTTTGACTAGATCCACAGATACGCAGTATTTT

clone size: .
J gene: TRBJ2-7
D gene: .
V gene: TRBV5-1
CDR3 protein: CASSFTGPPYEQYF
CDR3 DNA: TGCGCCAGCAGCTTTACAGGACCGCCCTACGAGCAGTACTTC

clone size: medium-sized
J gene: TRBJ1-2
D gene: .
V gene: TRBV6-5
CDR3 protein: CASKAANYGYTF
CDR3 DNA: TGTGCCAGCAAAGCAGCGAACTATGGCTACACCTTC